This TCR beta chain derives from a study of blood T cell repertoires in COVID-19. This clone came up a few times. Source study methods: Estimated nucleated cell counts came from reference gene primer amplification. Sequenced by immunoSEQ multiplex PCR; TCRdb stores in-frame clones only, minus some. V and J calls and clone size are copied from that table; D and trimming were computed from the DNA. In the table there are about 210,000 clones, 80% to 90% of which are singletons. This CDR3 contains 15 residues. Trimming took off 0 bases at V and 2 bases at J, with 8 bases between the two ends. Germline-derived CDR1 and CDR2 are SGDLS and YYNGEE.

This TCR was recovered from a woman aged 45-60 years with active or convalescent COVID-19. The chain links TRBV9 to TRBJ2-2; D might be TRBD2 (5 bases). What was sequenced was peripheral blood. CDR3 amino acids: CASSVGASNTGELFF. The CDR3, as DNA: TGTGCCAGCAGCGTAGGGGCTAGCAACACCGGGGAGCTGTTTTTT. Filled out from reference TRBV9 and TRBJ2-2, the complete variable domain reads DSGVTQTPKHLITATGQRVTLRCSPRSGDLSVYWYQQSLDQGLQFLIQYYNGEERAKGNILERFSAQQFPDLHSELNLSSLELGDSALYFCASSVGASNTGELFFGEGSRLTVL.